This TCR beta chain is drawn from a study of identifying expanded T cells in peripheral blood. The study's findings and limits: Over approximately two and four weeks, about 15 and 18 clones changed, versus around 1.1 between replicates. Across healthy donors, higher total template counts meant significantly greater approximately two-week count variance.

With regard to this clone: Its specificity is not known.

This table comes from immunoSEQ multiplex PCR, and its TCRdb copy is limited to in-frame clones, with some not included. The sample contains some 81,000 clones, approximately 85% of which appear only once. No infections or other immune events were documented during collection. The ends lost 3 bases at V and 0 bases at J; junction bases unmatched: 14. The CDR3 runs 18 residues. Germline lookup yields CDR1 GTSNPN and CDR2 SVGIG (reference sequence). The V call is TRBV30, the J call TRBJ2-3, with 8 positions matching TRBD2. The sample consisted of blood. The TCR was taken from a person aged 18-70 years in good health. This CDR3 is CAWSGIGRAVESTDTQYF. The CDR3 DNA reads as TGTGCCTGGAGCGGGATCGGGAGGGCCGTCGAGAGCACAGATACGCAGTATTTT.